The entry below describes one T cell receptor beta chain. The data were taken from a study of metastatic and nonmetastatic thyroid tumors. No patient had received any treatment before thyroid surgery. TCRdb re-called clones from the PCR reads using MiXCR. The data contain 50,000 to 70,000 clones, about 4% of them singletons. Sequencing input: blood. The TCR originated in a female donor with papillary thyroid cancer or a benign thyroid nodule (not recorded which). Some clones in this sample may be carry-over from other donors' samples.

In nucleotides, the CDR3 is TGTGCCATCACCCAGCGAGGTCACGGGACATATACGCAGTATTTT. This gives the protein CAITQRGHGTYTQYF. This sequence joins TRBV12-3 or TRBV12-4 and TRBJ2-3; maybe TRBD1 (6 bases). The CDR3 runs 15 residues. Trimming took off 10 bases at V and 7 bases at J, with 24 bases between the two ends.